This T cell receptor beta chain came from a study of shared T cell receptors in the human thymus. Produced via immunoSEQ multiplex PCR; TCRdb's table is partial and in-frame only. The top ten clones hold less than 0.015% of a sample with roughly 500,000 clones, roughly 74% of them seen once. This clone was counted between two and nine times. In addition, the sample was reused for a study of human thymus T cells.

The sequencing input was thymocytes. The receptor was isolated from a boy less than two years old with a congenital heart defect.

DNA of the CDR3: TGTGCCAGCTCACCACCGAAAAGGGGGCCTTCACCTAACTATGGCTACACCTTC. Protein: CASSPPKRGPSPNYGYTF. The chain employs TRBV18 and TRBJ1-2; 7 bases are shared with TRBD1. The CDR3 has 18 residues. The V gene end was trimmed by 0 bases and the J gene end by 0 bases; junction bases not matched to a gene: 10. In germline, CDR1 is KGHSH, CDR2 LQKENI.